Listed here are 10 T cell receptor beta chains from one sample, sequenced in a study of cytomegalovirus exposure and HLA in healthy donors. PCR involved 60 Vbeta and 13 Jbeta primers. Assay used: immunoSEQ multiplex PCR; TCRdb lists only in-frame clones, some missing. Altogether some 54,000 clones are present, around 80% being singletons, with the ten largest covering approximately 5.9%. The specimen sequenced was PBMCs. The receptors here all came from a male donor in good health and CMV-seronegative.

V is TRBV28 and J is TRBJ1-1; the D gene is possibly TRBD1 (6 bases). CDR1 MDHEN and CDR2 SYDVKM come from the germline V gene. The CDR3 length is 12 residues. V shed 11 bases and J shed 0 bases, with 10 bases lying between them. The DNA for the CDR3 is TGTGCCGGCGGACAGCTGAACACTGAAGCTTTCTTT. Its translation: CAGGQLNTEAFF.

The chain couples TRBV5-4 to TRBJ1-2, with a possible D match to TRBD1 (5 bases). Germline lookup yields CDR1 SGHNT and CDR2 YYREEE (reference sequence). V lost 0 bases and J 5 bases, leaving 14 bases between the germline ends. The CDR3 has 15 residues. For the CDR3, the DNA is TGTGCCAGCAGCTTGGAGACAGTCCGTGGGTATGGCTACACCTTC. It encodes CASSLETVRGYGYTF.

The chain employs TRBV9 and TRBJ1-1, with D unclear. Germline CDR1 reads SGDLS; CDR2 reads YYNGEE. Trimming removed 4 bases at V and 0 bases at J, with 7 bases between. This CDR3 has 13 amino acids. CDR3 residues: CASSQTVNTEAFF. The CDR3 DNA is TGTGCCAGCAGCCAAACAGTGAACACTGAAGCTTTCTTT.

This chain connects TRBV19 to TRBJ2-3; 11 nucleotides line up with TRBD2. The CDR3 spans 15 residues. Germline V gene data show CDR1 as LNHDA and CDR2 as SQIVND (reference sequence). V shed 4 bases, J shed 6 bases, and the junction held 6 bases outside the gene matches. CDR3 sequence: CASSRGLAGGDTQYF. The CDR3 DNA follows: TGTGCCAGTAGTAGAGGACTAGCGGGTGGGGATACGCAGTATTTT.

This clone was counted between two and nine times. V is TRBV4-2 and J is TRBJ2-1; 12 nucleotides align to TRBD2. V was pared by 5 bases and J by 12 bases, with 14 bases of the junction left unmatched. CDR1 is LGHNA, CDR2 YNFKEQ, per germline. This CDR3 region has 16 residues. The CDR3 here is CASSSELAGGGLRQFF. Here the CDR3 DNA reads TGTGCCAGCAGCAGCGAACTAGCGGGGGGCGGGTTAAGGCAGTTCTTC.

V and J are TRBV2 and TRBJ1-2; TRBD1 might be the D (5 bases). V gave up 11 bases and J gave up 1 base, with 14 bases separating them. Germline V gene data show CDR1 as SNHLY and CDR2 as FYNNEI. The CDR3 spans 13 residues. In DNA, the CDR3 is TGTGCCGGGCGGGGGGGAGGTAACTATGGCTACACCTTC. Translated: CAGRGGGNYGYTF.

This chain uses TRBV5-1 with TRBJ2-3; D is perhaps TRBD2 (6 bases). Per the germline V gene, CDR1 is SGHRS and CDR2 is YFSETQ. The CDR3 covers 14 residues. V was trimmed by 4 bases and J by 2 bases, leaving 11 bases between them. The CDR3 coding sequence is TGCGCCAGCAGCCGGGACTGGCCCACAGATACGCAGTATTTT. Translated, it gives CASSRDWPTDTQYF.

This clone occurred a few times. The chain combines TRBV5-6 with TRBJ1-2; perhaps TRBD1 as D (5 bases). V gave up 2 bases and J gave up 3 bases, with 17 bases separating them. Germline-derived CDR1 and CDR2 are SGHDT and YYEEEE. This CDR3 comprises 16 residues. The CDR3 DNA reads TGTGCCAGCAGCTTCCTTATGGGGCAGCTCGACTATGGCTACACCTTC. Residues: CASSFLMGQLDYGYTF. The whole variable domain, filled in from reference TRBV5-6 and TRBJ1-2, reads DAGVTQSPTHLIKTRGQQVTLRCSPKSGHDTVSWYQQALGQGPQFIFQYYEEEERQRGNFPDRFSGHQFPNYSSELNVNALLLGDSALYLCASSFLMGQLDYGYTFGSGTRLTVV.

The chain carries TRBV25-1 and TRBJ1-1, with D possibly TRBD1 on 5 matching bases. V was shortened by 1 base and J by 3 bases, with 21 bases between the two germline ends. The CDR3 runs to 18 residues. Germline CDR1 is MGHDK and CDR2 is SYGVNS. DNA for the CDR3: TGTGCCAGCAGTGAATGCCAACCACAGGTTCCCCGCGACACTGAAGCTTTCTTT. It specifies CASSECQPQVPRDTEAFF.

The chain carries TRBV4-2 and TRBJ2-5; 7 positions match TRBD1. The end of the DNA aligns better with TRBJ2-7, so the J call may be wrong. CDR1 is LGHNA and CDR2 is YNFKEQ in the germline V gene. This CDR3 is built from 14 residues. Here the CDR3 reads CASSQGAGGYEQYF. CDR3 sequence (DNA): TGTGCCAGCAGCCAGGGCGCAGGGGGCTACGAGCAGTACTTC.